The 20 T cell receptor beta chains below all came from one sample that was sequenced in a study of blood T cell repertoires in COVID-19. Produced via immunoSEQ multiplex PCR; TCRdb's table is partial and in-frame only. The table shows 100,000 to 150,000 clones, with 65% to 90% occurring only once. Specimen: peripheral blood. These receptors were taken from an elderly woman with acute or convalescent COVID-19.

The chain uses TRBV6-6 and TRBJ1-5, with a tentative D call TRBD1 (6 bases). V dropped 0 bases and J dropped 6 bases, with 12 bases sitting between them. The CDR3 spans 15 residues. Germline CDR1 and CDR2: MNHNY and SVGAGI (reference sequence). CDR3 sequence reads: CASSYSMAGVQPQHF. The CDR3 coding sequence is TGTGCCAGCAGTTACTCTATGGCAGGGGTTCAGCCCCAGCATTTT.

CDR3 sequence: CASSQDPRSNQPQHF. The CDR3, as DNA: TGCGCCAGCAGCCAAGATCCCCGGTCAAATCAGCCCCAGCATTTT. This chain connects TRBV4-1 to TRBJ1-5; D is ambiguous. Germline CDR1 and CDR2: MGHRA and YSYEKL. V lost 0 bases and J 4 bases, leaving 10 bases between the germline ends. This CDR3 comprises 15 residues.

CDR3 nucleotides: TGTGCCAGCAGTCAGGACAGGGGAGGGAAACTGTTTTTT. Translated, it gives CASSQDRGGKLFF. The J gene is TRBJ1-4, the V gene TRBV27, with 9 bases aligning to TRBD1. The CDR3 runs 13 residues. Germline V lookup: CDR1 MNHEY, CDR2 SMNVEV (reference sequence). Trimming cost V 5 bases and J 11 bases; bases outside gene matches: 6. Combining the CDR3 with reference TRBV27 and TRBJ1-4 gives the whole variable domain EAQVTQNPRYLITVTGKKLTVTCSQNMNHEYMSWYRQDPGLGLRQIYYSMNVEVTDKGDVPEGYKVSRKEKRNFPLILESPSPNQTSLYFCASSQDRGGKLFFGSGTQLSVL.

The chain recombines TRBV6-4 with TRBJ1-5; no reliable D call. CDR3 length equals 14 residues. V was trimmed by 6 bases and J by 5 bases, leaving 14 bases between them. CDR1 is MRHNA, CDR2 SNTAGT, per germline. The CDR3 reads CASRALEGYQPQHF. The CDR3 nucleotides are TGTGCCAGCAGGGCTTTGGAGGGCTATCAGCCCCAGCATTTT.

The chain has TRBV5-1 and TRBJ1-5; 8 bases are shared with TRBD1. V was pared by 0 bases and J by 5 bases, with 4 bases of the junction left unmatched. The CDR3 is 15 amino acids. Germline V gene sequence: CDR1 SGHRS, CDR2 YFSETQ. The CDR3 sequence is CASSLAVGQDQPQHF. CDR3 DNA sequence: TGCGCCAGCAGCTTGGCTGTGGGACAGGATCAGCCCCAGCATTTT.

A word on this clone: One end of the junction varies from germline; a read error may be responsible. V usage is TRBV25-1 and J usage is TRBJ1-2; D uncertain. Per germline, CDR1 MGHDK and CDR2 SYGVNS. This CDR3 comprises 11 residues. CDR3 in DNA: TGTGCCAGCAGTGGCCTAACGAGGGTTCACTTC. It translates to CASSGLTRVHF.

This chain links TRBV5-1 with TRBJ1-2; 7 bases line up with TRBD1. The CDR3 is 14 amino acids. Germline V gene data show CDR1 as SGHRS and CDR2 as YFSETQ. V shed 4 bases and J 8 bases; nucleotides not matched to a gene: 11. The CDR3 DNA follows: TGCGCCAGCAGCGCGGGGACAGTGGGGGGCGGCTACACCTTC. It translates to CASSAGTVGGGYTF.

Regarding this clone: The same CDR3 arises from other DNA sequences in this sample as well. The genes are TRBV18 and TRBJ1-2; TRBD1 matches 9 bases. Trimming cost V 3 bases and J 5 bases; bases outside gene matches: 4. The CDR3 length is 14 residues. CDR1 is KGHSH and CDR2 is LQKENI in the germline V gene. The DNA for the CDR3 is TGTGCCAGCTCACCGGGACAGGGAGTATATGGCTACACCTTC. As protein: CASSPGQGVYGYTF.

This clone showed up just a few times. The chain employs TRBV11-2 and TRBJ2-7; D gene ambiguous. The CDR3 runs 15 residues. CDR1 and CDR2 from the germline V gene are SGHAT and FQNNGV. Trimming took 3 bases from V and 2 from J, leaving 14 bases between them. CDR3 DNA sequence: TGTGCCAGCAGCTTCGGAGATTCGGCGACCTACGAGCAGTACTTC. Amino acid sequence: CASSFGDSATYEQYF. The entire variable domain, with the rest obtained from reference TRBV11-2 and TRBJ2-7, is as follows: EAGVAQSPRYKIIEKRQSVAFWCNPISGHATLYWYQQILGQGPKLLIQFQNNGVVDDSQLPKDRFSAERLKGVDSTLKIQPAKLEDSAVYLCASSFGDSATYEQYFGPGTRLTVT.

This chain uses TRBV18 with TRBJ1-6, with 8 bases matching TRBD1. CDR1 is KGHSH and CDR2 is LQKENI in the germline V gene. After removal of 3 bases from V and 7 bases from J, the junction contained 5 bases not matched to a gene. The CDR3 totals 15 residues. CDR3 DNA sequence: TGTGCCAGCTCACCCTCCGGGACAGGAAATTCACCCCTCCACTTT. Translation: CASSPSGTGNSPLHF. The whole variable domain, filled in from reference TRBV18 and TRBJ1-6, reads NAGVMQNPRHLVRRRGQEARLRCSPMKGHSHVYWYRQLPEEGLKFMVYLQKENIIDESGMPKERFSAEFPKEGPSILRIQQVVRGDSAAYFCASSPSGTGNSPLHFGNGTRLTVT.

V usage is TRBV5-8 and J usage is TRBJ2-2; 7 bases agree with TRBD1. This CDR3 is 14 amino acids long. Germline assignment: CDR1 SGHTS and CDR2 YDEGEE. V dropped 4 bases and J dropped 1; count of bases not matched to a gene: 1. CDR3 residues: CASSPGGNTGELFF. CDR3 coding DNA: TGTGCCAGCAGCCCAGGGGGGAACACCGGGGAGCTGTTTTTT.

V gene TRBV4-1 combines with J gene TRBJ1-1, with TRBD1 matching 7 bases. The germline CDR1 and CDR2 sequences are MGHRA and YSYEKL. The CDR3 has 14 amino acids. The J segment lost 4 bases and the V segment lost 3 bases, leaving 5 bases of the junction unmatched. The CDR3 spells CASSQGDRATEAFF. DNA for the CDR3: TGCGCCAGCAGCCAGGGAGACAGGGCCACTGAAGCTTTCTTT.

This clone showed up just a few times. The CDR3 loop reads CASSQDVTSLEQFF. The DNA for the CDR3 is TGTGCCAGCAGCCAAGATGTGACTAGCCTTGAGCAGTTCTTC. This chain connects TRBV4-2 to TRBJ2-1; 7 positions match TRBD2. In germline, CDR1 is LGHNA, CDR2 YNFKEQ. J was trimmed by 9 bases and V by 0 bases; bases with no gene match: 5. This CDR3 has 14 amino acids.

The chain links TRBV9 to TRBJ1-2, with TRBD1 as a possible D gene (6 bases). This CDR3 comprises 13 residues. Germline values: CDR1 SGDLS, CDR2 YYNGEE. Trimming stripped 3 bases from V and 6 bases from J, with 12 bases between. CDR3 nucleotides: TGTGCCAGCAGCGCCGGGACACTCGATGGCTACACCTTC. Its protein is CASSAGTLDGYTF.

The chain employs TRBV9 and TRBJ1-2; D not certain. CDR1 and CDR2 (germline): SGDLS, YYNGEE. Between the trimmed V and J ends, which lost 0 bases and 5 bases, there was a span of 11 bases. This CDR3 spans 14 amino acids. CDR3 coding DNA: TGTGCCAGCAGCGTAGGAGGTGCAACTTATGGCTACACCTTC. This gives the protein CASSVGGATYGYTF.

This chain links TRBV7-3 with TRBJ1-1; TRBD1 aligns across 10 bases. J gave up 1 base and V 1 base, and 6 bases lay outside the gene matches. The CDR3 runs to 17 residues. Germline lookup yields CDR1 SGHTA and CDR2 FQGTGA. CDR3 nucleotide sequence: TGTGCCAGCAGCTTAATGGACAGGGGGTCGACGAACACTGAAGCTTTCTTT. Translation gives CASSLMDRGSTNTEAFF.

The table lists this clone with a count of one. CDR3 residues: CASSRAPQYEQYF. CDR3 DNA: TGTGCCAGCTCGCGGGCCCCCCAGTACGAGCAGTACTTC. The chain recombines TRBV18 with TRBJ2-7; possibly TRBD2 for D (5 bases). The germline V and J ends were trimmed by 6 bases and 4 bases, with 13 bases remaining between them. The CDR3 is 13 residues long. Germline loops: CDR1 KGHSH, CDR2 LQKENI.

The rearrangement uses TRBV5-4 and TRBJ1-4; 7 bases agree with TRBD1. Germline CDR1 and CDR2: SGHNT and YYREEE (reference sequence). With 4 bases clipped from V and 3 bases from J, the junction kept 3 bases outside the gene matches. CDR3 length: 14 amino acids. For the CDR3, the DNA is TGTGCCAGCAGCGAAGGGACAGCTAATGAAAAACTGTTTTTT. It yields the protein CASSEGTANEKLFF.

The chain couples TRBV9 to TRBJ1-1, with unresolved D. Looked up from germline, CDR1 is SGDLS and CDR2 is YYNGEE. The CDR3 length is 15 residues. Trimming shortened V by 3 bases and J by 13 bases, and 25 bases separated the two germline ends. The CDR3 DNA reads TGTGCCAGCAGCGAGGCTGGCCGGCGGCCTAGCGAGGGTTTCTTT. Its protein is CASSEAGRRPSEGFF.

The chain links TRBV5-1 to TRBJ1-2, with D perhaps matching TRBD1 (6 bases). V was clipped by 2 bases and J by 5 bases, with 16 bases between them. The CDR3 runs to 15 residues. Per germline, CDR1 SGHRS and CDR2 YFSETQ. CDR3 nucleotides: TGCGCCAGCAGCTTCGGCTCAGGGGACCGATATGGCTACACCTTC. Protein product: CASSFGSGDRYGYTF.